One sample yielded the 27 T cell receptor beta chains listed below, sequenced in a study of CD8 T cells in Susac syndrome (dated by TCRdb to between 2018 and 2021). The library was prepared using the immunoSEQ multiplex PCR assay. RNA was extracted with the RNeasy kit and 0.5 to 1 ug was reverse transcribed using random hexamers. TCRdb ran its own pipeline on the public reads, namely fastp trimming at Q25 and MiXCR clone calling, and kept in-frame beta chains. Identical CDR3 proteins give one entry, which carries the most common genes and DNA. The sample table lists about 53,000 distinct CDR3 sequences, roughly 94% of them with a count of one. 0.75% of the sample belongs to the ten largest clones. Sequencing used CD8+ T cells from PBMCs. These receptors all stem from a human donor with Susac syndrome.

The chain uses TRBV14 and TRBJ2-3; no firm D call. The CDR3 extends over 12 amino acids. V dropped 1 base and J dropped 5 bases, with 4 bases sitting between them. CDR1 is SGHDN, CDR2 FVKESK, per germline. The CDR3 bases are TGTGCCAGCAGCCAAGTGGAAGATACGCAGTATTTT. Amino acid sequence: CASSQVEDTQYF. Drawing the rest from reference TRBV14 and TRBJ2-3, the complete variable domain is EAGVTQFPSHSVIEKGQTVTLRCDPISGHDNLYWYRRVMGKEIKFLLHFVKESKQDESGMPNNRFLAERTGGTYSTLKVQPAELEDSGVYFCASSQVEDTQYFGPGTRLTVL.

The V and J genes are TRBV11-2 and TRBJ2-5; the match to TRBD2 covers 14 bases. CDR1 and CDR2 (germline): SGHAT, FQNNGV. Trimming removed 1 base from V and 5 bases from J; junction bases left unmatched: 6. The CDR3 extends over 17 amino acids. The CDR3 region is CASSLGLAGGQLETQYF. In DNA form, the CDR3 reads TGTGCCAGCAGCTTAGGACTAGCGGGGGGGCAATTGGAGACCCAGTACTTC.

This sequence joins TRBV12-3 or TRBV12-4 and TRBJ2-2, with a possible D match to TRBD2 (7 bases). CDR3 length: 16 amino acids. Deletions cut 5 bases from V and 5 bases from J, with 18 bases between. The chain's CDR3 is CASSPYYGGQTGELFF. The CDR3 DNA sequence: TGTGCCAGCAGTCCCTATTACGGGGGGCAAACCGGGGAGCTGTTTTTT.

The chain couples TRBV30 to TRBJ1-1; a possible D gene is TRBD1 (5 bases). Germline CDR1 reads GTSNPN; CDR2 reads SVGIG (reference sequence). The V end lost 8 bases, the J end lost 4 bases, and 20 bases lay between the germline ends. This CDR3 spans 14 amino acids. CDR3 in amino acids: CAHFFWGESTEAFF. In nucleotides, the CDR3 is TGTGCCCACTTCTTTTGGGGGGAGAGCACTGAAGCTTTCTTT.

DNA for the CDR3: TGCAGCGTTGAAGATACCACAGGCTACGAGCAGTACTTC. As protein: CSVEDTTGYEQYF. J is TRBJ2-7 and V is TRBV29-1, with a possible D match to TRBD1 (5 bases). CDR3 length: 13 residues. Trimming removed 0 bases from V and 3 bases from J, with 9 bases in between. Germline V lookup: CDR1 SQVTM, CDR2 ANQGSEA.

The genes are TRBV19 and TRBJ2-3; D is unclear. Germline-derived CDR1 and CDR2 are LNHDA and SQIVND (reference sequence). The length of the CDR3 is 17 residues. The ends were cut back, 6 bases at V and 3 bases at J, with 22 bases in the middle. The CDR3 sequence: CASSFGQNPPRTDTQYF. CDR3 DNA: TGTGCCAGTAGCTTCGGCCAGAACCCTCCCAGGACAGATACGCAGTATTTT.

The chain carries TRBV29-1 and TRBJ2-7; possibly TRBD2 for D (5 bases). The CDR3 spans 12 residues. The V and J ends lost 3 bases and 4 bases respectively, with 10 bases between them. Germline CDR1 is SQVTM and CDR2 is ANQGSEA. The CDR3 region is CSVDVRGYEQYF. The CDR3 DNA is TGCAGCGTTGACGTTAGAGGGTACGAGCAGTACTTC.

The rearrangement links TRBV7-3 to TRBJ2-7, with unresolved D. Germline CDR1 SGHTA, CDR2 FQGTGA. V was cut by 0 bases and J by 7 bases, with 7 bases left in between. The CDR3 extends over 12 amino acids. CDR3 sequence reads: CASSLTGGEQYF. CDR3 coding DNA: TGTGCCAGCAGCTTAACGGGTGGTGAGCAGTACTTC.

The chain carries TRBV9 and TRBJ2-7, with TRBD2 matching over 9 bases. CDR1 is SGDLS, CDR2 YYNGEE, per germline. The CDR3 is made up of 15 amino acids. Germline trimming cut 4 bases from V and 0 bases from J; bases unmatched to any gene: 5. This CDR3 is CASSPQAGGSYEQYF. Written as DNA, the CDR3 is TGTGCCAGCAGCCCCCAAGCGGGGGGCTCCTACGAGCAGTACTTC.

The chain is built from TRBV25-1 and TRBJ2-7, with D unclear. Germline CDR1 is MGHDK and CDR2 is SYGVNS. The CDR3 is 12 residues long. Trimming shortened V by 8 bases and J by 1 base, and 9 bases separated the two germline ends. CDR3 residues: CASGALSYEQYF. CDR3 DNA: TGTGCCAGCGGAGCCTTATCCTACGAGCAGTACTTC.

The J gene is TRBJ1-2, the V gene TRBV3-1; D remains ambiguous. Germline V gene sequence: CDR1 LGHDT, CDR2 YNNKEL (reference sequence). V was cut by 0 bases and J by 8 bases, with 10 bases left in between. CDR3 size: 13 residues. The CDR3 bases are TGTGCCAGCAGCCAAGAGTCCTTTGCGGGCTACACCTTC. This sequence encodes CASSQESFAGYTF.

This chain uses TRBV7-3 with TRBJ2-1, with D possibly being TRBD1 or TRBD2 (7 bases each). The CDR3 extends over 15 amino acids. V gave up 4 bases and J gave up 2 bases, with 12 bases separating them. From germline, CDR1 is SGHTA and CDR2 FQGTGA. Here the CDR3 reads CASSSGGAAYNEQFF. CDR3 in DNA: TGTGCCAGCAGCTCAGGGGGGGCCGCCTACAATGAGCAGTTCTTC.

V usage is TRBV27 and J usage is TRBJ2-5, with 9 nucleotides matching TRBD2. Germline V CDR1 and CDR2: MNHEY, SMNVEV (reference sequence). The CDR3 runs to 15 residues. The ends lost 0 bases at V and 5 bases at J; junction bases unmatched: 4. Here the CDR3 reads CASSLSGTSLETQYF. Here the CDR3 DNA reads TGTGCCAGCAGTTTATCCGGGACTAGCTTGGAGACCCAGTACTTC.

V is TRBV7-8 and J is TRBJ2-3, with 9 bases matching TRBD2. Per germline, CDR1 SGHVS and CDR2 FQNEAQ. Trimming cost V 1 base and J 3 bases; bases outside gene matches: 5. The CDR3 extends over 16 amino acids. The CDR3 nucleotides are TGTGCCAGCAGCTTAGGGGCGGGGGGGCGGACAGATACGCAGTATTTT. This encodes CASSLGAGGRTDTQYF.

In this sample, this clonotype turned up once. This sequence joins TRBV7-9 and TRBJ2-5, with TRBD2 matching over 7 bases. V was pared by 5 bases and J by 0 bases, with 9 bases of the junction left unmatched. This CDR3 region has 16 residues. The germline V gene has CDR1 SEHNR and CDR2 FQNEAQ (reference sequence). CDR3 in amino acids: CASSRGSGTYQETQYF. CDR3 coding DNA: TGTGCCAGCAGCCGAGGCAGCGGGACCTACCAAGAGACCCAGTACTTC.

This clonotype came up a few times. The rearrangement joins TRBV7-9 to TRBJ1-1; D gene ambiguous. The CDR3 consists of 13 residues. Germline assignment: CDR1 SEHNR and CDR2 FQNEAQ (reference sequence). V lost 3 bases, J lost 14 bases, and 19 bases lay in between. The CDR3 loop reads CASSFTLDRENFF. CDR3 bases: TGTGCCAGCAGCTTCACACTGGACCGGGAAAACTTCTTT.

The rearrangement joins TRBV27 to TRBJ2-6; D unresolved. The CDR3 covers 14 residues. Germline V gives CDR1 MNHEY, CDR2 SMNVEV (reference sequence). V was clipped by 8 bases and J by 0 bases, with 8 bases between them. This CDR3 is CASSASSGANVLTF. CDR3 DNA sequence: TGTGCCAGCTCGGCAAGCTCTGGGGCCAACGTCCTGACTTTC.

The V gene is TRBV11-2, the J gene TRBJ1-1; D is undetermined. This CDR3 has 13 residues. Germline loops: CDR1 SGHAT, CDR2 FQNNGV. V shed 5 bases and J shed 0 bases, with 7 bases lying between them. CDR3 sequence reads: CASSQKLNTEAFF. DNA for the CDR3: TGTGCCAGCAGCCAAAAGTTGAACACTGAAGCTTTCTTT.

The chain has TRBV7-2 and TRBJ1-5, with D unclear. CDR1 is SGHTA, CDR2 FQGNSA, per germline. V lost 5 bases to trimming and J lost 0 bases, with 14 bases between them. The CDR3 runs 16 residues. The CDR3 DNA reads TGTGCCAGCAGCATATGGACGGTGTATAGCAATCAGCCCCAGCATTTT. This gives the protein CASSIWTVYSNQPQHF.

CDR3 loop: CASKVSYNEQFF. In nucleotides, the CDR3 is TGTGCCAGCAAAGTTAGCTACAATGAGCAGTTCTTC. The chain has TRBV6-2 or TRBV6-3 and TRBJ2-1, with unresolved D. V was trimmed by 7 bases and J by 3 bases, leaving 7 bases between them. This CDR3 has 12 residues. Germline assignment: CDR1 MNHEY and CDR2 SVGEGT.

V and J are TRBV20-1 and TRBJ2-1; D may be TRBD1 or TRBD2 (5 bases each). Trimming stripped 1 base from V and 5 bases from J, with 15 bases between. Germline V lookup: CDR1 DFQATT, CDR2 SNEGSKA (reference sequence). This CDR3 comprises 15 residues. CDR3 sequence: CSARGRIRGDNEQFF. CDR3 bases: TGCAGTGCTAGAGGTCGGATTCGGGGCGACAATGAGCAGTTCTTC.

J is TRBJ1-1 and V is TRBV20-1; D perhaps matches TRBD1 (6 bases). The germline V gene encodes CDR1 DFQATT and CDR2 SNEGSKA (reference sequence). The CDR3 length is 15 residues. With 1 base removed from V and 1 base from J, the gap between germline ends came to 13 bases. CDR3 nucleotides: TGCAGTGCTAGAGGAGGCAGGGGCCAGAACACTGAAGCTTTCTTT. Amino acids: CSARGGRGQNTEAFF.

The rearrangement joins TRBV30 to TRBJ1-6, with TRBD1 matching 9 bases. Trimming took 0 bases from V and 9 from J; bases not matched to a gene: 6. CDR3 size: 15 residues. Germline V lookup: CDR1 GTSNPN, CDR2 SVGIG (reference sequence). The CDR3 coding sequence is TGTGCCTGGAGTGTAGGGACAGGGAAAGCTTCACCCCTCCACTTT. Translated: CAWSVGTGKASPLHF.

This chain links TRBV27 with TRBJ1-5; D might be TRBD1 (5 bases). Trimming left V 7 bases short and J 11 bases short, with 15 bases between. Germline CDR1 reads MNHEY; CDR2 reads SMNVEV (reference sequence). This CDR3 contains 12 residues. The CDR3 DNA is TGTGCCAGCAAAGGGGCGGAGACCTCCCAGCATTTT. It yields the protein CASKGAETSQHF.

The sample holds one count of this clonotype. The chain has TRBV7-9 and TRBJ1-1, with TRBD1 as a possible D gene (5 bases). This CDR3 contains 11 residues. Trimming shortened V by 5 bases and J by 12 bases, and 13 bases separated the two germline ends. The germline CDR1 and CDR2 sequences are SEHNR and FQNEAQ (reference sequence). The CDR3 sequence: CASSPGTASFF. The CDR3 DNA reads TGTGCCAGCAGCCCCGGGACGGCATCTTTCTTT.

This sequence joins TRBV7-6 and TRBJ2-5; no clear D gene. CDR1 SGHVS and CDR2 FNYEAQ come from the germline V gene. Deletions cut 1 base from V and 2 bases from J, with 8 bases between. The CDR3 contains 14 residues. The CDR3 DNA is TGTGCCAGCAGCTTAGTATCGAGTCAAGAGACCCAGTACTTC. Protein: CASSLVSSQETQYF.

This chain links TRBV12-3 or TRBV12-4 with TRBJ2-3, with a weak D call TRBD2 (5 bases). The CDR3 has 13 amino acids. Trimming shortened V by 3 bases and J by 8 bases, and 12 bases separated the two germline ends. CDR3 sequence: CASSFYGGATQYF. CDR3 coding DNA: TGTGCCAGCAGTTTCTACGGAGGCGCTACGCAGTATTTT.